The present TCR beta chain was sequenced within a study of regulatory T cells in long-lasting Graves disease listed by TCRdb under 2021. With respect to the entire study: In the newly diagnosed Graves' disease group, patients had been taking antithyroid drugs for less than 3 months. This study used TCR sequencing and RNA sequencing of peripheral blood to compare persistent Graves' disease patients against newly diagnosed Graves' disease patients. The study took place in China and was registered as a clinical trial. TCR sequencing covered 13 persistent and approximately 20 newly diagnosed Graves' disease patients, around 35 samples in total. Study-wide conclusions, independent of this receptor: Persistent patients shared more public clonotypes among themselves (fewer than 3,000) than newly diagnosed patients did (roughly 910). As a limitation, the authors acknowledged that the small sample size may reduce accuracy. Because the primary lesion, thyroid tissue, could not be accessed, the study looked at peripheral blood alone. Sequencing and analysis were limited to the TCR beta chain. Compared with newly diagnosed patients, patients with persistent Graves' disease had lower TCR Shannon entropy and fewer highly expanded clones, which suggests clonal expansion. Persistent disease showed preferential use of TRBV28, TRBJ1-2 and TRBJ2-5, whereas newly diagnosed disease favored TRBV20-1 and TRBJ2-1.

On this clonotype: Its antigen is not yet known. No base-level quality is on record; no much larger clone is a single base apart.

As encoded in the germline V gene, CDR1 is MNHNS while CDR2 is SASEGT. CDR3 length: 11 amino acids, cysteine to phenylalanine. The CDR3 DNA has 33 bases and is translated from base 1. The junction shows trimming of 8 bases on V and 7 bases on J, plus 11 bases between the germline ends. Reading the label with the study, this specimen's time point is: newly diagnosed GD, antithyroid drugs for less than 3 months. For both TCR sequencing and RNA sequencing, RNA was extracted from PBMCs using TRIzol. The diagnosis of Graves' disease was made according to American Thyroid Association guidelines. Patients were recruited from an endocrinology department in Xi'an, China. Each patient gave around 9.2 milliliters of peripheral blood, collected in an EDTA anticoagulant tube. Ficoll Paque Plus density gradient separation was used to isolate PBMCs, and no further T cell sorting was performed. An Agilent 2100 Bioanalyzer and agarose gel were used to assess RNA quality, and a NanoDrop 2000 was used to measure RNA concentration.

To prepare the library, multiplex PCR was applied. The sequencing machine was an Illumina HiSeq 4000. CDR3 regions were amplified by Arm-PCR with iRepertoire HTBI primers to construct TCR beta libraries. PCR products were gel purified before sequencing. The published analysis was carried out like this. Across samples, 55 to 80 TRBV and roughly 15 TRBJ segments were identified and used for gene usage analysis of CDR3 amino acid clonotypes. COPE and FqMerger were used to merge filtered high-quality paired reads into contigs. BLAST was used to align contigs to IMGT TRBV, TRBD and TRBJ reference genes, and CDR3 was defined according to IMGT. Any clonotype with a frequency above 0.1% was classified as a highly expanded clone. Repertoire diversity was measured by Shannon entropy, and V-J evenness by the Gini coefficient. A clonotype found in more than one individual was treated as public. The raw public reads went through TCRdb reprocessing: fastp at Q25, MiXCR clone calling, in-frame beta chains kept. Rows merge per CDR3 protein into single entries with the most common DNA and genes. None of the V and J calls come from the authors' own analysis; TCRdb made them. The table for this sample lists fewer than 400,000 distinct CDR3 sequences; 15% to 20% of them were counted only once. The biggest ten clones account for about 39% of the sample.

This material consisted of peripheral blood mononuclear cells (PBMCs), taken at new diagnosis, from a patient treated with antithyroid drugs. The chain joins TRBV6-1 to TRBJ1-1, and TRBD1 may be the D gene, going by 5 matching bases. The clonotype comes from a female donor with Graves disease. The base sequence is TGTGCCAGCCGGGACGGAGGTGAAGCTTTCTTT. This gives the protein CASRDGGEAFF.